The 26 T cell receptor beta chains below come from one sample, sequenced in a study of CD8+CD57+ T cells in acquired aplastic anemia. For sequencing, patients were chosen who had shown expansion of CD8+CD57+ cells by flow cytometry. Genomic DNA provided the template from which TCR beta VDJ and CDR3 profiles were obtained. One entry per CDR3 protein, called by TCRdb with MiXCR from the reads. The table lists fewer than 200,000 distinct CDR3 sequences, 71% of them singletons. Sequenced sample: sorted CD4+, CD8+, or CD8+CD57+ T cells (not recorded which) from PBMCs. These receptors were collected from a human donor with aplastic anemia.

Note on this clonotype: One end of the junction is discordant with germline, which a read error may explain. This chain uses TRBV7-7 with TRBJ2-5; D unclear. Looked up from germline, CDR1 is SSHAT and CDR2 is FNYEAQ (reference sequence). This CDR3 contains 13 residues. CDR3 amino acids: CASSPSDEETQYF. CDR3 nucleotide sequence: TGTGCTAGCAGCCCGTCCGATGAAGAGACCCAGTACTTC.

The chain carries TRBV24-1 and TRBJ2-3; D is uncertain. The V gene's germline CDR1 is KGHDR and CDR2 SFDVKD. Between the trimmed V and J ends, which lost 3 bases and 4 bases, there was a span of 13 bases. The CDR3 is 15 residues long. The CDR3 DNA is TGTGCCACCAGTGATAGTGTCTTATGCGCAGATACGCAGTATTTT. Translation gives CATSDSVLCADTQYF.

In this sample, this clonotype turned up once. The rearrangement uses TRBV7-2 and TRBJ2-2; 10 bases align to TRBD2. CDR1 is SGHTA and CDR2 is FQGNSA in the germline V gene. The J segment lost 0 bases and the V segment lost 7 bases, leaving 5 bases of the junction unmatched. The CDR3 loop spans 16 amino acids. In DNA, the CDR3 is TGTGCCAGCAAATTAGCGGGAGGAGCGAACACCGGGGAGCTGTTTTTT. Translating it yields CASKLAGGANTGELFF.

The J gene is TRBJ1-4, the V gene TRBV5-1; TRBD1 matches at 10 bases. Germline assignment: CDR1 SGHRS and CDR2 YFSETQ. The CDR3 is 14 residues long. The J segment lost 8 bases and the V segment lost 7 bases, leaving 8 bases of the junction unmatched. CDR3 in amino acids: CASGMGQGNEKLFF. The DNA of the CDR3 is TGCGCCAGCGGAATGGGACAGGGGAACGAAAAACTGTTTTTT.

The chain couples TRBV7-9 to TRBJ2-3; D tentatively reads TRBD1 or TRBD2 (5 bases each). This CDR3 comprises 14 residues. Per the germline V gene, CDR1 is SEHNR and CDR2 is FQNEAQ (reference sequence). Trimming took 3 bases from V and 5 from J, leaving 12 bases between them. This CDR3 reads CASSLNGARDTQYF. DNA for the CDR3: TGTGCCAGCAGCTTGAACGGGGCGCGAGATACGCAGTATTTT.

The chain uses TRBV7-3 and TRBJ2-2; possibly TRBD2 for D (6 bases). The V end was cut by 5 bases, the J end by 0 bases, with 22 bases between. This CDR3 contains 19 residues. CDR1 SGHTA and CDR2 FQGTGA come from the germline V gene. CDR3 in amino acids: CASSRITGGQGSNTGELFF. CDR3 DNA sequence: TGTGCCAGCAGCCGCATTACTGGAGGGCAGGGATCGAACACCGGGGAGCTGTTTTTT.

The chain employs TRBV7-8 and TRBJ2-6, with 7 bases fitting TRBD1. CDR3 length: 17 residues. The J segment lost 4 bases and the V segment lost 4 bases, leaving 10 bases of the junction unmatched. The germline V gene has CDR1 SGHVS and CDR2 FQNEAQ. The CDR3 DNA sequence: TGTGCCAGCAGCTCAGGACAGGTCTCTCTGGGGGCCAACGTCCTGACTTTC. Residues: CASSSGQVSLGANVLTF.

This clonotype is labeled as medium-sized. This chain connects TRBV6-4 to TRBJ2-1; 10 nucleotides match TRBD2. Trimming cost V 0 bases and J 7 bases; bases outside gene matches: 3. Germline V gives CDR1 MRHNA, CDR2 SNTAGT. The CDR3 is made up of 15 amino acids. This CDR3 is CASSDSPAGGNEQFF. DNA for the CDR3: TGTGCCAGCAGTGACTCGCCAGCGGGGGGGAATGAGCAGTTCTTC.

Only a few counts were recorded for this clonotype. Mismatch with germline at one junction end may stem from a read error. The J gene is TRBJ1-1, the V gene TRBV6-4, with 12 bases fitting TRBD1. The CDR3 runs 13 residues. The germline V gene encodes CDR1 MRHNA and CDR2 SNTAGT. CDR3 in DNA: TGCGCCAGCAGGGACAGGGGGCCCACTGAAGCTTTCTTT. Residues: CASRDRGPTEAFF.

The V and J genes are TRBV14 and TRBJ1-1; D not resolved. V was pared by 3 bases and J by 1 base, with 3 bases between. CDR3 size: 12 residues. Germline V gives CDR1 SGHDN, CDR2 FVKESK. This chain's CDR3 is CASSQWNTEAFF. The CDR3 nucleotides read TGTGCCAGCAGCCAGTGGAACACTGAAGCTTTCTTT.

The CDR3 nucleotides read TGTGCCAGCAGGGGACAGGGGAATCAGCCCCAGCATTTT. It translates to CASRGQGNQPQHF. The J gene is TRBJ1-5, the V gene TRBV2; 10 positions agree with TRBD1. The CDR3 runs to 13 residues. The V and J ends lost 6 bases and 4 bases, in that order; junction bases with no gene match: 0. Germline V gene lookup returns CDR1 SNHLY and CDR2 FYNNEI.

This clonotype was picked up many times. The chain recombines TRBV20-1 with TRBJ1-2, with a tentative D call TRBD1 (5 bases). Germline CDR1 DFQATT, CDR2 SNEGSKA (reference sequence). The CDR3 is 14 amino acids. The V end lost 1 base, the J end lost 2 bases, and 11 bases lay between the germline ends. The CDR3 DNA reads TGCAGTGCTAGAGGAGGGGAAGGGAACTATGGCTACACCTTC. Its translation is CSARGGEGNYGYTF.

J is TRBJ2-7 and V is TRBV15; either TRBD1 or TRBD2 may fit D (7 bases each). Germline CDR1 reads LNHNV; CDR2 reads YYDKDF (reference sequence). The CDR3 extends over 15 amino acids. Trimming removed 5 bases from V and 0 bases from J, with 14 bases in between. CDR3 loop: CATSGGRDSSYEQYF. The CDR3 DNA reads TGTGCCACCAGCGGGGGGAGGGACAGCTCCTACGAGCAGTACTTC.

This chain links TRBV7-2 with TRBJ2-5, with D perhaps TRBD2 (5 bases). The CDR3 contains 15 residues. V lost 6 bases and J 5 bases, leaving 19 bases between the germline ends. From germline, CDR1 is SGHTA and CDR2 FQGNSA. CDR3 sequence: CASRSRGLSGETQYF. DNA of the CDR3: TGTGCCAGCAGGTCTCGGGGTTTGTCGGGGGAGACCCAGTACTTC.

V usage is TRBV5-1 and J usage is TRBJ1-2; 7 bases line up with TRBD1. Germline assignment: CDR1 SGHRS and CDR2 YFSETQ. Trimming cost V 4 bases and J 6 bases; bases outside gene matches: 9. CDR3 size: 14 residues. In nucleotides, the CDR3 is TGCGCCAGCAGCCCCGCAGGGGGGAGGGATGGCTACACCTTC. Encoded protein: CASSPAGGRDGYTF.

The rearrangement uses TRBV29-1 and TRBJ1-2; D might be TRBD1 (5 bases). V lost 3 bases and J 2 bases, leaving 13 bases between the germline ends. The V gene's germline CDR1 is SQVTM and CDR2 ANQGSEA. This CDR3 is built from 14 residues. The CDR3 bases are TGCAGCGTTGAGGTCTGGGACGGAAACTATGGCTACACCTTC. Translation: CSVEVWDGNYGYTF.

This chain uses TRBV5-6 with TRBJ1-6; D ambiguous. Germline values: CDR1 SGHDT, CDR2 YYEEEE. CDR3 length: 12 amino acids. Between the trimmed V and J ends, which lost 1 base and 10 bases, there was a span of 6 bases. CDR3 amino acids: CASSLTGSPLHF. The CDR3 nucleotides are TGTGCCAGCAGCTTGACCGGATCACCCCTCCACTTT. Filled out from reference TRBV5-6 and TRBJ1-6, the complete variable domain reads DAGVTQSPTHLIKTRGQQVTLRCSPKSGHDTVSWYQQALGQGPQFIFQYYEEEERQRGNFPDRFSGHQFPNYSSELNVNALLLGDSALYLCASSLTGSPLHFGNGTRLTVT.

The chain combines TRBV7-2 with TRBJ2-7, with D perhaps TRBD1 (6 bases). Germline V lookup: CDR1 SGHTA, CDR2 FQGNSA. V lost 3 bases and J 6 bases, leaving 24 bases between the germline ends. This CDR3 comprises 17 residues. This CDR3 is CASSFRATGSTAAEQYF. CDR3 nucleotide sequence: TGTGCCAGCAGCTTTAGGGCAACAGGGTCGACCGCTGCCGAGCAGTACTTC.

The CDR3 DNA reads as TGTGCCAGCAGGATACAGGGAGCAGAGACCCAGTACTTC. It specifies CASRIQGAETQYF. The chain combines TRBV25-1 with TRBJ2-5, with D maybe TRBD1 (6 bases). The CDR3 is 13 amino acids. V gave up 6 bases and J gave up 4 bases, with 12 bases separating them. Germline lookup yields CDR1 MGHDK and CDR2 SYGVNS. Together with reference TRBV25-1 and TRBJ2-5, the CDR3 gives the full variable domain: EADIYQTPRYLVIGTGKKITLECSQTMGHDKMYWYQQDPGMELHLIHYSYGVNSTEKGDLSSESTVSRIRTEHFPLTLESARPSHTSQYLCASRIQGAETQYFGPGTRLLVL.

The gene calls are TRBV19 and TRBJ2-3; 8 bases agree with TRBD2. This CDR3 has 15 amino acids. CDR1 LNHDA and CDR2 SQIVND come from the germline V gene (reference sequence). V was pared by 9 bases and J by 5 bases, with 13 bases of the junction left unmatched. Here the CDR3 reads CARSASGRKVDTQYF. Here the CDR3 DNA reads TGTGCCAGAAGCGCTAGCGGGCGGAAGGTAGATACGCAGTATTTT.

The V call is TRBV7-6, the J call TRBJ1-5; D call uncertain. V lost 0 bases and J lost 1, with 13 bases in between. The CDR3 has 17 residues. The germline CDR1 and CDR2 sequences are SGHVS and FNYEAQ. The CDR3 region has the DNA TGTGCCAGCAGCTTAGCGGAGGTGGGAGAAAGCAATCAGCCCCAGCATTTT. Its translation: CASSLAEVGESNQPQHF.

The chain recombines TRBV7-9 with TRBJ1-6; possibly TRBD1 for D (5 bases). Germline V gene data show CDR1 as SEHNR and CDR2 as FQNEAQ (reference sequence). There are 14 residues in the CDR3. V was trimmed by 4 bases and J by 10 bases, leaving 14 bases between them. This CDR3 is CASSSQGRGSPLHF. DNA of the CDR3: TGTGCCAGCAGCTCGCAGGGTCGTGGGTCACCCCTCCACTTT.

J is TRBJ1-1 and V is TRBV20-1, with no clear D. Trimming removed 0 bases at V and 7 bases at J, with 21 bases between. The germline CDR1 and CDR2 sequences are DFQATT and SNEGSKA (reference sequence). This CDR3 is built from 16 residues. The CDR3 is CSARDEGGRDYNEAFF. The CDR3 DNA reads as TGCAGTGCTAGAGATGAAGGCGGGAGGGATTACAATGAAGCTTTCTTT.

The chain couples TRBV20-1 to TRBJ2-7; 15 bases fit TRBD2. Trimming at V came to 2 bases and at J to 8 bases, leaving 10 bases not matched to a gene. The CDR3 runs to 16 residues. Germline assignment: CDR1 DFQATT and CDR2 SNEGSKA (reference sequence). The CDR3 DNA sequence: TGCAGTGCTAGACGCGCAGGACTAGCGGGGGGGGACCAGCAGTACTTC. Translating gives CSARRAGLAGGDQQYF.

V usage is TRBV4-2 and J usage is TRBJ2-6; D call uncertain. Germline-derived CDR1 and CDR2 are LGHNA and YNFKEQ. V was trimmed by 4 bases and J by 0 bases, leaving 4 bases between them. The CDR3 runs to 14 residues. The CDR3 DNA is TGTGCCAGCAGCCGAGACTCTGGGGCCAACGTCCTGACTTTC. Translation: CASSRDSGANVLTF.

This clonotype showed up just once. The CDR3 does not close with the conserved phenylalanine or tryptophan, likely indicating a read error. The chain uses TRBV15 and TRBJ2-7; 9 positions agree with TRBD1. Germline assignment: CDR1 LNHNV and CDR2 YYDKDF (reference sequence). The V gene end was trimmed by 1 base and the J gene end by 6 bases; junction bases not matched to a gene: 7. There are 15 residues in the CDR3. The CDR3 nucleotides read TGTGCCACCAGCAGAGGAGCACAGGGGGCGTTCGAGCAGTACATC. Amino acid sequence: CATSRGAQGAFEQYI.